This is a list of T cell receptor beta chains from one sample in a study of beta chain features in type 1 diabetes. Measured with immunoSEQ multiplex PCR; TCRdb has only the in-frame clones, and not every one. The sample carries nearly 350,000 clones, approximately 8.2% recorded once. The sequencing sample was made of central memory CD4+ T cells from blood. The origin of the receptors is a woman under 30 in good health. CDR3s include the opening cysteine and the closing phenylalanine or tryptophan.

v_call	cdr3_length	j_call	cdr3_aa
TRBV28	15	TRBJ2-3	CASRGESGATDTQYF
TRBV7-9	13	TRBJ2-3	CASSSTQGVTQYF
TRBV5-1	14	TRBJ2-5	CASTTIGGGVAQYF
TRBV5-1	14	TRBJ2-1	CASRETVGYNEQFF
TRBV29-1	10	TRBJ2-1	CSGYYNEQFF
TRBV6-5	12	TRBJ2-7	CAAYSGAYEQYF
TRBV6-6	14	TRBJ1-5	CASSYGRARQPQHF
TRBV29-1	11	TRBJ2-7	CSVGLGGEQYF
TRBV18	16	TRBJ2-1	CASSPKDRVRDNEQFF
TRBV7-3	15	TRBJ2-2	CASSLSQGGTGELFF
TRBV7-9	15	TRBJ2-3	CASSLGQRGTDTQYF
TRBV9	15	TRBJ2-1	CASSLQGAAYNEQFF
TRBV28	14	TRBJ2-7	CASSLRGSLYEQYF
TRBV6-5	11	TRBJ2-5	CASSYSGGKDF
TRBV29-1	12	TRBJ2-1	CSVDRVYNEQFF
TRBV6-5	15	TRBJ2-5	CASSFGGGGRETQYF
TRBV20-1	11	TRBJ1-3	CSARQGNTIYF
TRBV7-8	15	TRBJ2-7	CASSLGPGGTYEQYF
TRBV10-3	12	TRBJ1-3	CAISREGNTIYF
TRBV9	13	TRBJ1-5	CASSVHEGMPQHF
TRBV7-9	15	TRBJ2-1	CASSLGGGPHNEQFF
TRBV4-3	15	TRBJ2-5	CASSQGWGNKETQYF
TRBV7-2	14	TRBJ2-3	CASSLNHAGDTQYF
TRBV6-5	11	TRBJ2-7	CASSRLGEQYF
TRBV7-6	12	TRBJ2-7	CASSRDRYEQYF
TRBV5-4	15	TRBJ1-1	CASSYDRGLYTEAFF
TRBV4-2	15	TRBJ2-7	CASSLEDSGAYEQYF
TRBV18	13	TRBJ1-4	CASSRGGNEKLFF
TRBV7-2	13	TRBJ1-2	CASSYNRGSGYTF
TRBV2	12	TRBJ2-1	CASSIWGSEQFF
TRBV7-2	14	TRBJ2-5	CASSSMVSQETQYF
TRBV5-1	15	TRBJ2-1	CASSFLRGSYNEQFF
TRBV10-3	13	TRBJ2-7	CAIGTVHLSEQYF
TRBV5-4	14	TRBJ1-4	CASSPGTDYEKLFF
TRBV4-2	14	TRBJ2-1	CASSGGRAGNEQFF